The T cell receptor beta chain under discussion was sequenced for a study of T cell responses to AZD1222 COVID-19 vaccine (dated by TCRdb to about 2021). With respect to the entire study: AZD1222 recipients given second doses at about 4 weeks or at about 12 weeks were pooled, since spike-specific TCR depth and breadth were not found to differ between the two schedules. A total of 230 to 250 trial participants underwent TCR sequencing, of whom some 210 received two doses of AZD1222 and some 25 received two doses of the MenACWY control vaccine. Trial participants were enrolled by age into 18-55, 56-69 and 70-plus year subgroups, with about 150, 27 and 61 TCR-sequenced participants respectively. Study-wide findings and limitations: Conclusions about previously exposed vaccinees are limited, since just 6 or 7 AZD1222 recipients were seropositive for SARS-CoV-2 at baseline. Reportedly, close to half of the unique spike-specific TCRs recognized epitopes lying outside the regions that are mutated in the B.1.351 and B.1.1.7 variants. The 56-69-year group was small, and its depth increase did not reach significance, likely because of low power. Because no day 14 peak-response samples were available, repertoires were characterized only after the peak T cell response. Participants were mostly white British, with more females than males. The authors suggested clonal diversity may have been underestimated. After two AZD1222 doses, spike-specific TCR breadth and depth were significantly higher than at day 0 and than in MenACWY recipients. CD4 TCRs associated with the vaccine covered the entire spike protein, and the dominant responses were in regions 160-218 and 743-854.

V is cut back by 1 base and J by 5 bases, with 4 bases in the junction unmatched. The CDR3 contains 16 residues, cysteine and phenylalanine counted. The DNA shown is the 48-base CDR3, in frame from base 1. Taken from the germline V gene, the CDR1 and CDR2 loops are LGHNT and FRNRAP. The CDR3 regions of human TCRbeta chains were analyzed by immunosequencing. The published analysis was carried out like this. Repertoire TCRs were matched against a reference library of SARS-CoV-2-specific TCRs generated with the MIRA antigen-specificity platform. Breadth was defined as the fraction of unique TCRs that were SARS-CoV-2-associated. Depth was defined as the fraction of total T cells that were SARS-CoV-2-associated. Each spike-specific TCR was assigned to its reactive spike region and to a CD4 or CD8 class using the MIRA data. Log10-transformed breadth and depth values were compared by one-way ANOVA with Sidak's multiple comparisons tests. Entries here come from immuneACCESS through TCRdb and include only in-frame sequences with V and J called. Some clones fail to appear in such tables; in the studies checked, an unresolved V gene covers under half of the shortfall, and the cause of the remainder is unknown. V, J and clone size reflect that table, while D and trimming were determined from the DNA. A total of approximately 85,000 clones appear in this sample, 70% to 90% of them only once. Of the sample, around 7.7% falls within the top ten clones.

In light of the paper, this sample's time point label describes: baseline before first vaccination. Samples from vaccinated people were obtained from the UK trials COV001 and COV002, which included a single-blind randomized controlled phase 2/3 trial of AZD1222 (ChAdOx1 nCoV-19) in healthy adults. For TCRbeta chain sequencing, PBMC samples were collected from trial participants at day 0 and at day 28 after the second dose. As for this clone: Its binding antigen is unknown. Qualities for individual bases were not recorded, and no much larger clone is one base off.

This receptor was taken from an adult in good health. The chain is encoded by TRBV12-5 joined to TRBJ2-5, with 13 central nucleotides matching TRBD2. The specimen comprised peripheral blood, sampled on day 0 of AZD1222 vaccination. The CDR3 region reads CASGLGTSGGMETQYF. The nucleotides are TGTGCTAGTGGTTTGGGGACTAGCGGGGGTATGGAGACCCAGTACTTC. The full variable domain, with segments outside the CDR3 supplied by the reference TRBV12-5 and TRBJ2-5 proteins, appears as DARVTQTPRHKVTEMGQEVTMRCQPILGHNTVFWYRQTMMQGLELLAYFRNRAPLDDSGMPKDRFSAEMPDATLATLKIQPSEPRDSAVYFCASGLGTSGGMETQYFGPGTRLLVL.